This T cell receptor beta chain was identified in a study of CD8 T cells in Susac syndrome. Study background: When blood was drawn, patients with Susac syndrome were on intravenous immunoglobulin alone, on corticosteroids, or therapy-naive.

The study's findings and limits: The CD4+ T cell repertoires from Susac syndrome exhibited no clonal expansion.

Random hexamers were used to reverse transcribe roughly 0.45 to 1 ug of RNA. TCRdb re-called the immunoSEQ multiplex PCR reads with MiXCR, one entry per CDR3 protein. The top ten clones hold 0.15% of a sample with 200,000 to 250,000 distinct CDR3 sequences, less than 95% of them seen once. V lost 0 bases and J 9 bases, leaving 15 bases between the germline ends. The CDR3 loop spans 16 amino acids. Germline loops: CDR1 LGHNA, CDR2 YSLEER. For this clonotype: Its antigen is not known.

In blood CD8+ and CD4+ T cells, TCR beta underwent sequencing. The sequencing sample was made of CD4+ T cells from PBMCs. The chain combines TRBV4-3 with TRBJ1-6; D uncertain. The receptor comes from a human donor with Susac syndrome. CDR3 loop: CASSQDLGPLGSPLHF. For the CDR3, the DNA is TGCGCCAGCAGCCAAGATCTAGGGCCTCTGGGTTCACCCCTCCACTTT.